Listed below are T cell receptor beta chains from one sample, sequenced in a study of cytomegalovirus exposure and HLA in healthy donors. Produced via immunoSEQ multiplex PCR; TCRdb's table is partial and in-frame only. The sample has nearly 300,000 clones; roughly 89% are singletons. The sample comprised PBMCs. These receptors were collected from a man aged 35 to 55 in good health and CMV-seropositive. CDR3s include the opening cysteine and the closing phenylalanine or tryptophan. D genes are given only for firm matches. Rows give clone size only sometimes, using once, few, many, or a class for an expanded clone.

clone size,V gene,D gene,CDR3 length,J gene,CDR3 DNA,CDR3 protein
.,TRBV5-1,.,14,TRBJ2-1,TGCGCCAGCAGCGTGCAGGGCTCCTACAATGAGCAGTTCTTC,CASSVQGSYNEQFF
.,TRBV6-1,TRBD2,17,TRBJ2-4,TGTGCCAGCAGTGTGGCTAGCGGGCAACTAGCCAAAAACATTCAGTACTTC,CASSVASGQLAKNIQYF
.,TRBV2,.,13,TRBJ2-5,TGTGCCAGCAGGGGGCCCCCTGAGGAGACCCAGTACTTC,CASRGPPEETQYF
.,TRBV28,.,13,TRBJ2-5,TGTGCCAGCACGGACCCAGCGGAAGAGACCCAGTACTTC,CASTDPAEETQYF
.,TRBV19,.,13,TRBJ2-7,TGTGCCAGTAGTAACTCGGGGTCCTACGAGCAGTACTTC,CASSNSGSYEQYF
.,TRBV5-1,TRBD2,16,TRBJ2-5,TGCGCCAGCAGCTTTAACCCGGCGGGGGGACAAGAGACCCAGTACTTC,CASSFNPAGGQETQYF
.,TRBV7-2,TRBD2,16,TRBJ2-2,TGTGCCAGCAGCCCTTGGGGGGGAACGAACACCGGGGAGCTGTTTTTT,CASSPWGGTNTGELFF
.,TRBV7-9,TRBD2,15,TRBJ2-7,TGTGCCAGCATCAAAGGACTAGCGGGGACCTACGAGCAGTACTTC,CASIKGLAGTYEQYF
.,TRBV29-1,TRBD2,13,TRBJ2-1,TGCAGCGTTGGATCGGGGAGGGCCTCGGAGCAGTTCTTC,CSVGSGRASEQFF
.,TRBV6-1,TRBD1,15,TRBJ2-1,TGTGCCAGCAGCATAGACAGGGGGTCGTACAATGAGCAGTTCTTC,CASSIDRGSYNEQFF
.,TRBV10-3,TRBD2,15,TRBJ2-7,TGTGCCATCAGCGAAACTAGCGGGAGGGCCTACGAGCAGTACTTC,CAISETSGRAYEQYF
.,TRBV7-9,TRBD1,16,TRBJ2-7,TGTGCCAGCAGCTTAGCGACAGGGGGCTCCCTCTACGAGCAGTACTTC,CASSLATGGSLYEQYF
.,TRBV11-2,.,16,TRBJ2-1,TGTGCCAGCAGCTTAGGAGAGGCTACCCTCGGGAATGAGCAGTTCTTC,CASSLGEATLGNEQFF
once,TRBV4-1,.,15,TRBJ2-2,TGCGCCAGCAGCCAAGATCTCGGCGGGCTCGGGGAGCTGTTTTTT,CASSQDLGGLGELFF
.,TRBV5-1,.,16,TRBJ2-3,TGCGCCAGCAGCTTGCGAGGCTCAATCAACACAGATACGCAGTATTTT,CASSLRGSINTDTQYF
.,TRBV11-1,TRBD2,15,TRBJ2-1,TGTGCCAGCAGCTTAAGGACTAGCGGGATGAATGAGCAGTTCTTC,CASSLRTSGMNEQFF
.,TRBV5-1,TRBD1,16,TRBJ1-1,TGCGCCAGCAGCTTCCGGACAGGCTTAAAGAACACTGAAGCTTTCTTT,CASSFRTGLKNTEAFF
.,TRBV5-1,TRBD2,16,TRBJ2-7,TGCGCCAGCAAAGGCCTAGCGGGAAGTTTACGCCACGAGCAGTACTTC,CASKGLAGSLRHEQYF
.,TRBV2,TRBD1,15,TRBJ2-2,TGTGCCAGCAGTAGGACAGGGGGCGCTACCGGGGAGCTGTTTTTT,CASSRTGGATGELFF
.,TRBV5-1,.,12,TRBJ1-2,TGCGCCAGCAGCTTGGCCTCGGGGGGCTACACCTTC,CASSLASGGYTF
.,TRBV7-2,TRBD2,15,TRBJ2-7,TGTGCCAGCAGCCCTAAGCGGGAGTGGCCCTACGAGCAGTACTTC,CASSPKREWPYEQYF
once,TRBV5-1,.,15,TRBJ2-2,TGCGCCAGCAGCTTGGCGACAGGGAACACCGGGGAGCTGTTTTTT,CASSLATGNTGELFF
.,TRBV29-1,.,13,TRBJ2-1,TGCAGCGTTGAACGTATCTCCTACAATGAGCAGTTCTTC,CSVERISYNEQFF
.,TRBV6-6,TRBD1,14,TRBJ2-3,TGTGCCAGCATAGGGGCGGGACAGGGAGATACGCAGTATTTT,CASIGAGQGDTQYF
.,TRBV5-1,TRBD1,16,TRBJ1-3,TGCGCCAGCAGGGATGGACAGGGGGCTTCGGGAAACACCATATATTTT,CASRDGQGASGNTIYF
.,TRBV6-5,TRBD1,15,TRBJ1-1,TGTGCCAGCAGTCCTTCCGACAGGGAAATTTCTGAAGCTTTCTTT,CASSPSDREISEAFF
.,TRBV30,.,13,TRBJ1-5,TGTGCCTGGAGCGACGACAGTGATCAGCCCCAGCATTTT,CAWSDDSDQPQHF
.,TRBV9,TRBD2,18,TRBJ2-5,TGTGCCAGCAGCCCCTCCGGGACTAGCGGGAGGGAGGGGGAGACCCAGTACTTC,CASSPSGTSGREGETQYF
.,TRBV2,TRBD1,15,TRBJ1-5,TGTGCCAGCAGTGAGTGGACAGGACCCAATCAGCCCCAGCATTTT,CASSEWTGPNQPQHF
.,TRBV27,TRBD1,13,TRBJ1-1,TGTGCCAGCAGTTTGAACAGGGGCACTGAAGCTTTCTTT,CASSLNRGTEAFF
.,TRBV27,TRBD2,15,TRBJ2-7,TGTGCCAGCAGTTTATTGGCGGGAGGACCCTACGAGCAGTACTTC,CASSLLAGGPYEQYF
.,TRBV18,TRBD2,15,TRBJ2-1,TGTGCCAGCTCACCTCTCCGCGGGAGGGCAGATGAGCAGTTCTTC,CASSPLRGRADEQFF
.,TRBV5-1,TRBD2,17,TRBJ2-1,TGCGCCAGCAGCTTGTACCCTAGCGGGAGGAACGGCAATGAGCAGTTCTTC,CASSLYPSGRNGNEQFF
.,TRBV4-1,TRBD2,16,TRBJ2-2,TGCGCCAGCAGCCCCCTAGCGGGAGCGGTAGGCGGGGAGCTGTTTTTT,CASSPLAGAVGGELFF
.,TRBV9,TRBD2,19,TRBJ2-3,TGTGCCAGCAGCGTAGAGGAGGGACTAGCGGGAGCAGCAACAGATACGCAGTATTTT,CASSVEEGLAGAATDTQYF
.,TRBV16,TRBD2,15,TRBJ2-7,TGTGCCAGCAGCCAATGGACTAGCGGGGGCTACGAGCAGTACTTC,CASSQWTSGGYEQYF
.,TRBV28,TRBD1,17,TRBJ1-4,TGTGCCAGCAGTTTATTGGGACAGGATTTTTCTAATGAAAAACTGTTTTTT,CASSLLGQDFSNEKLFF
.,TRBV6-6,TRBD2,14,TRBJ2-1,TGTGCCAGCAGGGGAAGCGGGAGATACAATGAGCAGTTCTTC,CASRGSGRYNEQFF
once,TRBV18,.,13,TRBJ2-4,TGTGCCAGCTCACCACAGCAGGGCGAATTTCAGTACTTC,CASSPQQGEFQYF
.,TRBV18,.,14,TRBJ2-5,TGTGCCAGCTCACCGGGCAGTCAAATCGAAGAGCAGTACTTC,CASSPGSQIEEQYF
.,TRBV28,.,12,TRBJ1-1,TGTGCCAGCAGTCACATCCTCACTGAAGCTTTCTTT,CASSHILTEAFF
.,TRBV5-6,.,13,TRBJ2-7,TGTGCCAGCAGCTTGCAGGGTTTCTACGAGCAGTACTTC,CASSLQGFYEQYF
.,TRBV23-1,TRBD1,15,TRBJ2-7,TGCGCCAGCAGTCAACCTTCTTCGGACAGGGACGAGCAGTACTTC,CASSQPSSDRDEQYF
few,TRBV4-1,.,13,TRBJ1-5,TGCGCCAGCAGCCAAGAACCTCAAGGGGCCCAGCATTTT,CASSQEPQGAQHF
.,TRBV27,.,12,TRBJ2-7,TGTGCCAGCAGTACAGGGTACTACGAGCAGTACTTC,CASSTGYYEQYF